What follows describes a single T cell receptor (beta chain). Profiled with immunoSEQ multiplex PCR; TCRdb holds only in-frame clones, not every one. The table lists more than 200,000 clones, under 85% of them singletons. This sample is part of a study of blood T cell repertoires in COVID-19. Study-level information: Specimens from acute and convalescent COVID-19 originated in the United States, Italy and Spain.

The sample consisted of PBMCs or T cells enriched from blood (not recorded which). This sequence originates from a man between 60 and 70 years old who had recovered from COVID-19.

CDR3 in amino acids: CASGLAGGSYEQYF. CDR3 coding DNA: TGTGCCAGCGGACTAGCGGGGGGTTCCTACGAGCAGTACTTC. The rearrangement uses TRBV7-2 and TRBJ2-7, with 14 positions matching TRBD2. Germline CDR1 reads SGHTA; CDR2 reads FQGNSA. V lost 8 bases, J lost 1 base, and 1 base stayed unmatched. This CDR3 is built from 14 residues.